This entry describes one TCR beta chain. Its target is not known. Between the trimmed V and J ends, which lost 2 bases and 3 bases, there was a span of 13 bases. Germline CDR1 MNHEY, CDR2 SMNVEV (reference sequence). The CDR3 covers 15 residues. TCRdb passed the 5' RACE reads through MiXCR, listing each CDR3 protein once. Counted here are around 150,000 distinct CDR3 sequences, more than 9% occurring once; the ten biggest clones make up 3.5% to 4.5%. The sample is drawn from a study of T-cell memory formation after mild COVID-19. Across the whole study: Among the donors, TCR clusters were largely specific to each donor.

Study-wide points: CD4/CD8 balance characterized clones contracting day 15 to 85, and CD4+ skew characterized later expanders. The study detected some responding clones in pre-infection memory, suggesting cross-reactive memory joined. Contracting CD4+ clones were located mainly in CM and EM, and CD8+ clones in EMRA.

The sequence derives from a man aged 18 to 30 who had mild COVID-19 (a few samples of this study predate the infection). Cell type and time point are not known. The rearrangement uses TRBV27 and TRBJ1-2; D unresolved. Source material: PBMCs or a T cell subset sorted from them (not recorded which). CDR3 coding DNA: TGTGCCAGCAGTTTAGCCCCGGGCGCTTACTATGGCTACACCTTC. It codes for CASSLAPGAYYGYTF.